Listed below are T cell receptor beta chains from one sample, sequenced in a study of T-cell memory formation after mild COVID-19. TCRdb called the 5' RACE reads again in MiXCR, with one record for every CDR3 protein. The top ten clones hold about 13% of a sample with roughly 320,000 distinct CDR3 sequences, over 25% of them seen once. Sequenced sample: PBMCs or a T cell subset sorted from them (not recorded which). These receptors came from an adult woman who had mild COVID-19 (a few samples of this study predate the infection). Cell type and time point are not known. CDR3s include the opening cysteine and the closing phenylalanine or tryptophan. D genes are given only for firm matches. Rows give clone size only sometimes, using once, few, many, or a class for an expanded clone.

TRBJ2-3,TRBV4-2,-,-,CASSQEGGRRGDTQYF,TGTGCCAGCAGCCAAGAGGGTGGGAGACGAGGAGATACGCAGTATTTT
TRBJ1-1,TRBV19,-,-,CASSIDQGPGGFTEAFF,TGTGCCAGTAGTATAGATCAAGGACCCGGGGGATTCACTGAAGCTTTCTTT
TRBJ2-7,TRBV4-3,-,few,CASSQDLGGGSAPFSYEQYF,TGCGCCAGCAGCCAAGATTTGGGGGGAGGTTCTGCGCCCTTCTCCTACGAGCAGTACTTC
TRBJ2-3,TRBV11-2,TRBD2,-,CASSFQAGGLSDTQYF,TGTGCCAGCAGCTTCCAAGCGGGGGGGCTTTCAGATACGCAGTATTTT
TRBJ1-2,TRBV12-5,-,few,CASGLVPGAYTF,TGTGCTAGTGGTTTGGTACCAGGGGCCTACACCTTC
TRBJ2-1,TRBV7-3,TRBD2,few,CASSPRGSYNEQFF,TGTGCCAGCAGCCCGCGGGGGTCCTACAATGAGCAGTTCTTC
TRBJ1-1,TRBV4-3,-,-,CASSQDRALMNTEAFF,TGCGCCAGCAGCCAAGATCGGGCCCTGATGAACACTGAAGCTTTCTTT
TRBJ2-7,TRBV3-1,-,once,CASSQGPIYEQYF,TGTGCCAGCAGCCAAGGTCCGATCTACGAGCAGTACTTC
TRBJ2-2,TRBV7-6,-,-,CASSSNSLNTGELFF,TGTGCCAGCAGCTCGAACAGCTTAAACACCGGGGAGCTGTTTTTT
TRBJ2-7,TRBV6-4,TRBD1,-,CASSDPGQGYHEQYF,TGTGCCAGCAGTGACCCGGGACAGGGGTACCACGAGCAGTACTTC
TRBJ1-2,TRBV7-9,-,once,CASSPPRGLYGYTF,TGTGCCAGCAGCCCTCCTCGGGGGCTCTATGGCTACACCTTC
TRBJ1-3,TRBV25-1,-,-,CASSEWGDSGNTIYF,TGTGCCAGCAGTGAGTGGGGTGACAGTGGAAACACCATATATTTT
TRBJ2-2,TRBV11-2,TRBD1,-,CASSPRQGANTGELFF,TGTGCCAGCAGCCCCAGACAGGGCGCGAACACCGGGGAGCTGTTTTTT
TRBJ2-1,TRBV12-3/TRBV12-4,-,few,CASSPGTHAEQFF,TGTGCCAGCAGTCCCGGGACTCACGCCGAGCAGTTCTTC
TRBJ1-2,TRBV9,TRBD1,-,CASSDGTGDFGYTF,TGTGCCAGCAGCGACGGGACAGGGGATTTTGGCTACACCTTC
TRBJ2-7,TRBV7-6,TRBD1,few,CASSNNGQANYEQYF,TGTGCCAGCAGTAATAATGGACAGGCAAACTACGAGCAGTACTTC